This T cell receptor (beta chain) was sequenced in a study of blood T cell repertoires in COVID-19. The study recruited exposed participants who had met a COVID-19 case within 2 weeks before entry. Unmatched junction bases numbered 9, after V lost 5 bases and J lost 4 bases. CDR1 and CDR2 from the germline V gene are SGHTA and FQGTGA. The CDR3 runs 16 residues. Original analysis: By means of reference gene primer amplification, nucleated cell counts were estimated. Measured with immunoSEQ multiplex PCR; TCRdb has only the in-frame clones, and not every one. Clonal size and the V and J genes are those of that table, whereas D and trimming came from the DNA. The sample consists of around 330,000 clones, roughly 85% of them appearing once.

The V and J genes are TRBV7-3 and TRBJ2-5; TRBD1 aligns across 11 bases. The TCR originated in a woman aged 25 to 39 who had been exposed to COVID-19. The material sequenced was PBMCs or T cells enriched from blood (not recorded which). CDR3 region: CASSRSGTGGTETQYF. For the CDR3, the DNA is TGTGCCAGCAGCCGCTCCGGGACAGGGGGAACAGAGACCCAGTACTTC.